The 18 T cell receptor beta chains listed next were all sequenced from one sample in a study of brain T cells in children with intractable seizures. Libraries were prepared by immunoSEQ multiplex PCR; TCRdb keeps only in-frame clonotypes and omits some of them. The table has about 120,000 clones, approximately 94% seen once. The starting material was peripheral blood, obtained at surgery. These receptors all come from a boy under three years old with hemimegalencephaly and intractable seizures.

The J gene is TRBJ2-3, the V gene TRBV7-9, with 8 positions matching TRBD2. The CDR3 extends over 14 amino acids. J lost 0 bases, V lost 8 bases, and 4 bases had no gene match. Germline V CDR1 and CDR2: SEHNR, FQNEAQ (reference sequence). CDR3 coding DNA: TGTGCCAGCCTGGCTAGCGGGAGCACAGATACGCAGTATTTT. This encodes CASLASGSTDTQYF.

The rearrangement uses TRBV4-2 and TRBJ2-6; tentatively, D is TRBD2 (5 bases). Germline loops: CDR1 LGHNA, CDR2 YNFKEQ. This CDR3 is built from 17 residues. Trimming pared 1 base from V and 0 bases from J, leaving 10 bases between. CDR3: CASSQVGSSSGANVLTF. CDR3 coding DNA: TGTGCCAGCAGCCAAGTGGGGAGCTCCTCTGGGGCCAACGTCCTGACTTTC.

In nucleotides, the CDR3 is TGTGCCAGCAGCCCGAGCGGGAGGGCCGACACCGGGGAGCTGTTTTTT. Protein sequence: CASSPSGRADTGELFF. The rearrangement uses TRBV5-4 and TRBJ2-2; 10 nucleotides agree with TRBD2. The CDR3 length is 16 residues. V lost 4 bases and J lost 3; bases outside the gene matches: 6. Germline CDR1 and CDR2: SGHNT and YYREEE (reference sequence).

The chain employs TRBV5-1 and TRBJ1-6, with 9 bases that match TRBD1. CDR1 is SGHRS and CDR2 is YFSETQ in the germline V gene. The CDR3 is made up of 17 amino acids. V was pared by 4 bases and J by 4 bases, with 9 bases of the junction left unmatched. CDR3 protein: CASSRPPGQGYNSPLHF. The CDR3 nucleotides are TGCGCCAGCAGCCGACCGCCGGGACAGGGATATAATTCACCCCTCCACTTT.

This chain uses TRBV4-2 with TRBJ2-5; no clear D gene. The length of the CDR3 is 11 residues. CDR1 LGHNA and CDR2 YNFKEQ come from the germline V gene. V shed 5 bases and J shed 0 bases, with 1 base lying between them. The CDR3 spells CASSNQETQYF. DNA for the CDR3: TGTGCCAGCAGCAACCAAGAGACCCAGTACTTC.

The chain links TRBV7-2 to TRBJ2-1, with TRBD2 matching 14 bases. This CDR3 contains 13 residues. J lost 15 bases, V lost 7 bases, and 8 bases had no gene match. The germline gives CDR1 SGHTA, CDR2 FQGNSA. The CDR3 coding sequence is TGTGCCAGCACCGCGGGACTAGCGGGAGCTGGGTTCTTC. It specifies CASTAGLAGAGFF. The full variable domain, its missing parts supplied by reference TRBV7-2 and TRBJ2-1, is GAGVSQSPSNKVTEKGKDVELRCDPISGHTALYWYRQSLGQGLEFLIYFQGNSAPDKSGLPSDRFSAERTGGSVSTLTIQRTQQEDSAVYLCASTAGLAGAGFFGPGTRLTVL.

The genes are TRBV5-1 and TRBJ2-7, with 12 positions matching TRBD1. Germline lookup yields CDR1 SGHRS and CDR2 YFSETQ. The J segment lost 5 bases and the V segment lost 7 bases, leaving 13 bases of the junction unmatched. The CDR3 runs 16 residues. This CDR3 reads CASPGQGAPTRNEQYF. The CDR3 region has the DNA TGCGCCAGCCCGGGACAGGGGGCGCCTACGAGGAACGAGCAGTACTTC.

The chain joins TRBV6-5 to TRBJ2-7; D ambiguous. Trimming removed 6 bases from V and 6 bases from J, with 9 bases in between. The length of the CDR3 is 11 residues. Germline lookup yields CDR1 MNHEY and CDR2 SVGAGI. CDR3 protein: CASSDYGEQYF. CDR3 sequence (DNA): TGTGCCAGCAGCGATTACGGCGAGCAGTACTTC.

The chain joins TRBV28 to TRBJ1-1; TRBD1 aligns across 11 bases. V lost 5 bases and J lost 1; bases outside the gene matches: 3. This CDR3 comprises 15 residues. Germline V lookup: CDR1 MDHEN, CDR2 SYDVKM. CDR3 region: CASSGQGAGNTEAFF. The CDR3 coding sequence is TGTGCCAGCAGTGGACAGGGGGCTGGGAACACTGAAGCTTTCTTT. The full variable domain, with the rest looked up from reference TRBV28 and TRBJ1-1, is DVKVTQSSRYLVKRTGEKVFLECVQDMDHENMFWYRQDPGLGLRLIYFSYDVKMKEKGDIPEGYSVSREKKERFSLILESASTNQTSMYLCASSGQGAGNTEAFFGQGTRLTVV.

The rearrangement joins TRBV5-1 to TRBJ2-1; 8 bases match TRBD2. Trimming at V came to 4 bases and at J to 2 bases, leaving 2 bases not matched to a gene. Germline V CDR1 and CDR2: SGHRS, YFSETQ. The CDR3 runs 14 residues. In nucleotides, the CDR3 is TGCGCCAGCAGCCCGGGACTAGCCTACAATGAGCAGTTCTTC. Amino acids: CASSPGLAYNEQFF.

V and J are TRBV28 and TRBJ2-7; D is unclear. Germline V lookup: CDR1 MDHEN, CDR2 SYDVKM. The germline V and J ends were trimmed by 4 bases and 2 bases, with 6 bases remaining between them. The CDR3 contains 12 residues. DNA for the CDR3: TGTGCCAGCAGTTCCCCTACCTACGAGCAGTACTTC. Its protein product is CASSSPTYEQYF.

The chain joins TRBV19 to TRBJ2-7; tentative D call: TRBD2 (5 bases). V lost 5 bases, J lost 3 bases, and 14 bases lay in between. From germline, CDR1 is LNHDA and CDR2 SQIVND (reference sequence). This CDR3 spans 14 amino acids. CDR3 bases: TGTGCCAGTAGTCGTGGGAGAAGGAACTACGAGCAGTACTTC. Translation: CASSRGRRNYEQYF.

The chain employs TRBV14 and TRBJ2-7; 9 nucleotides align to TRBD1. The ends lost 10 bases at V and 4 bases at J; junction bases unmatched: 14. There are 15 residues in the CDR3. Germline CDR1 and CDR2: SGHDN and FVKESK. CDR3 loop: CAKQLDRDRVYEQYF. CDR3 coding DNA: TGTGCCAAGCAGCTGGATCGGGACAGGGTTTACGAGCAGTACTTC.

The chain joins TRBV12-3 or TRBV12-4 to TRBJ2-5; 8 bases line up with TRBD1. V trimming: 3 bases; J trimming: 6 bases; junction bases outside the gene matches: 3. The CDR3 totals 13 residues. CDR3 residues: CASSFGDRKTQYF. The DNA for the CDR3 is TGTGCCAGCAGTTTTGGGGACAGGAAGACCCAGTACTTC.

This sequence joins TRBV10-3 and TRBJ1-2; 7 bases map to TRBD1. With 7 bases clipped from V and 0 bases from J, the junction kept 5 bases outside the gene matches. The CDR3 has 14 residues. Germline CDR1 and CDR2: ENHRY and SYGVKD. CDR3 region: CAITRGGTNYGYTF. CDR3 DNA sequence: TGTGCCATCACCAGGGGGGGGACTAACTATGGCTACACCTTC.

This clone came up a few times. V and J are TRBV27 and TRBJ1-6; D gene unclear. This CDR3 has 14 amino acids. V dropped 3 bases and J dropped 5 bases, with 8 bases sitting between them. CDR1 is MNHEY, CDR2 SMNVEV, per germline (reference sequence). CDR3 in DNA: TGTGCCAGCAGTTTCACTAGCAATAATTCACCCCTCCACTTT. The encoded protein is CASSFTSNNSPLHF.

The gene calls are TRBV5-4 and TRBJ1-2; no definite D call. The germline gives CDR1 SGHNT, CDR2 YYREEE (reference sequence). The V gene lost 0 bases and the J gene lost 4 bases, with 7 bases spanning the gap. CDR3 length equals 13 residues. The CDR3: CASSLGGVYGYTF. DNA of the CDR3: TGTGCCAGCAGCTTGGGGGGAGTCTATGGCTACACCTTC.

The chain recombines TRBV9 with TRBJ1-2, with TRBD1 identical over 11 bases. Germline-derived CDR1 and CDR2 are SGDLS and YYNGEE. This CDR3 has 14 residues. V lost 3 bases to trimming and J lost 4 bases; unmatched junction nucleotides: 2. This chain's CDR3 is CASSAGQGGYGYTF. The CDR3 DNA follows: TGTGCCAGCAGCGCGGGACAGGGGGGCTATGGCTACACCTTC.